These 5 T cell receptor beta chains were sequenced from one sample in a study of shared clonotypes between healthy human individuals. Data came from immunoSEQ multiplex PCR; TCRdb stores just in-frame clones and leaves some out. In the table there are about 1.5 million clones, around 97% of which are singletons. Sequenced: naive CD4+ T cells sorted from blood. Subset denoted: CD45RA+ positively selected. The receptors were sampled from a young man in good health.

V usage is TRBV9 and J usage is TRBJ2-1, with D hard to call. Germline V gene sequence: CDR1 SGDLS, CDR2 YYNGEE. V was cut by 0 bases and J by 7 bases, with 5 bases left in between. The CDR3 has 12 residues. CDR3 coding DNA: TGTGCCAGCAGCGTAGTTCCTAATGAGCAGTTCTTC. It is translated as CASSVVPNEQFF.

The V call is TRBV11-3, the J call TRBJ2-2; 10 nucleotides align to TRBD1. The CDR3 totals 15 residues. Germline CDR1 reads SGHNT; CDR2 reads YENEEA. The ends lost 5 bases at V and 7 bases at J; junction bases unmatched: 7. Here the CDR3 reads CASSQQGQGDGELFF. The CDR3 bases are TGTGCCAGCAGCCAGCAAGGACAGGGGGACGGGGAGCTGTTTTTT.

J is TRBJ2-7 and V is TRBV5-8; the D gene is possibly TRBD2 (6 bases). The CDR3 loop spans 15 amino acids. Germline V gene lookup returns CDR1 SGHTS and CDR2 YDEGEE. V shed 4 bases and J shed 2 bases, with 16 bases lying between them. Written as DNA, the CDR3 is TGTGCCAGCAGCATCCTCGGCGGGGTCCCCTACGAGCAGTACTTC. This translates into CASSILGGVPYEQYF.

The chain recombines TRBV20-1 with TRBJ1-1, with TRBD1 as a possible D gene (5 bases). CDR1 and CDR2 (germline): DFQATT, SNEGSKA (reference sequence). Trimming took 8 bases from V and 9 from J, leaving 16 bases between them. The CDR3 has 11 residues. CDR3 in DNA: TGCAGTAAATACGGGGGACCGCAAGCTTTCTTT. Its protein product is CSKYGGPQAFF.

V usage is TRBV27 and J usage is TRBJ1-5; 10 bases map to TRBD1. Germline V lookup: CDR1 MNHEY, CDR2 SMNVEV (reference sequence). With V trimmed by 4 bases and J by 7 bases, 10 bases remained unmatched. The CDR3 totals 16 residues. CDR3 region: CASSSEPGQGRQPQHF. As DNA, the CDR3 is TGTGCCAGCAGTTCGGAACCGGGACAGGGGAGACAGCCCCAGCATTTT.